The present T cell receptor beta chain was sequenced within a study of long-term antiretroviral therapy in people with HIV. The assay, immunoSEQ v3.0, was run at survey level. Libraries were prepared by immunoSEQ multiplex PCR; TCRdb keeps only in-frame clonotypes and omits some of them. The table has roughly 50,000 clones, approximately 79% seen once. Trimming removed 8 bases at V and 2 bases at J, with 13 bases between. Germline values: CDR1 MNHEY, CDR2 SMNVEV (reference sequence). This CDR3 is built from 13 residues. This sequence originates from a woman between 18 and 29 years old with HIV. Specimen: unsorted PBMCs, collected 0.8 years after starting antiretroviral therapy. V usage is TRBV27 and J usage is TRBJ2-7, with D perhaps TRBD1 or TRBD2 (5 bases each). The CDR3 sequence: CASSGSSPYEQYF. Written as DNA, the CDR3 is TGTGCCAGCTCAGGGAGTAGCCCCTACGAGCAGTACTTC.